Below, 12 T cell receptor beta chains from the same sample are listed, as sequenced in a study of blood T cell repertoires in COVID-19. Clones were read by immunoSEQ multiplex PCR, and TCRdb kept only the in-frame ones, dropping some. The data show about 5,100 clones, nearly 90% seen once. Sequencing was done on a sample of peripheral blood. All receptors derive from a woman at least 80 years old with acute or convalescent COVID-19.

The chain links TRBV5-6 to TRBJ2-3; possibly TRBD1 for D (5 bases). V lost 0 bases, J lost 1 base, and 9 bases lay in between. Germline CDR1 is SGHDT and CDR2 is YYEEEE. The CDR3 loop spans 15 amino acids. The CDR3, as DNA: TGTGCCAGCAGCTTGGGGGGCAGGGGCACAGATACGCAGTATTTT. Protein sequence: CASSLGGRGTDTQYF.

The CDR3 region has the DNA TGTGCCAGCAGCCCCGACAGGGAAGGGGGCTACACCTTC. This translates into CASSPDREGGYTF. The chain has TRBV7-6 and TRBJ1-2; TRBD1 aligns across 7 bases. J gave up 8 bases and V 5 bases, and 8 bases lay outside the gene matches. From germline, CDR1 is SGHVS and CDR2 FNYEAQ. The CDR3 runs to 13 residues.

This clone has only a few counts. V usage is TRBV4-1 and J usage is TRBJ1-2; the match to TRBD1 covers 9 bases. The CDR3 spans 14 residues. V gave up 4 bases and J gave up 5 bases; unmatched junction bases: 5. The V gene's germline CDR1 is MGHRA and CDR2 YSYEKL. CDR3 DNA: TGCGCCAGCAGCCGATGGACAGGGGATTATGGCTACACCTTC. This codes for CASSRWTGDYGYTF.

The chain employs TRBV4-1 and TRBJ2-5; no firm D call. CDR1 MGHRA and CDR2 YSYEKL come from the germline V gene. This CDR3 contains 15 residues. The V gene lost 1 base and the J gene lost 2 bases, with 11 bases spanning the gap. The CDR3 reads CASSQGLNRQETQYF. CDR3 bases: TGCGCCAGCAGCCAAGGTTTGAACAGACAAGAGACCCAGTACTTC.

The genes are TRBV10-2 and TRBJ2-1; D is possibly TRBD1 (5 bases). The CDR3 runs 12 residues. V lost 7 bases, J lost 4 bases, and 8 bases lay in between. The V gene's germline CDR1 is WSHSY and CDR2 SAAADI. Here the CDR3 reads CASTPGYNEQFF. For the CDR3, the DNA is TGCGCCAGCACTCCAGGGTACAATGAGCAGTTCTTC.

The chain joins TRBV3-1 (or the pseudogene TRBV3-2) to TRBJ2-3; a possible D gene is TRBD2 (5 bases). Germline CDR1 and CDR2: LGHDT and YNNKEL (reference sequence). The CDR3 consists of 12 residues. The ends were cut back, 5 bases at V and 9 bases at J, with 12 bases in the middle. The CDR3 DNA sequence: TGTGCCAGCAGCTACACTTCGGGGACGCAGTATTTT. It is translated as CASSYTSGTQYF.

The chain joins TRBV12-3 or TRBV12-4 to TRBJ2-1; 8 nucleotides line up with TRBD1. The junction had 8 bases not matched to a gene; V was cut back by 4 bases and J by 12 bases. This CDR3 is built from 13 residues. In nucleotides, the CDR3 is TGTGCCAGCAGTTGGGACGGGACAGGCTCGCAGTTCTTC. Its translation: CASSWDGTGSQFF.

The V and J genes are TRBV6-5 and TRBJ1-2; D not certain. CDR3 length: 14 amino acids. The V and J ends lost 7 bases and 0 bases respectively, with 12 bases between them. Germline assignment: CDR1 MNHEY and CDR2 SVGAGI. CDR3: CASTVDGANYGYTF. The CDR3 region has the DNA TGTGCCAGCACCGTGGACGGGGCTAACTATGGCTACACCTTC.

In its sample, this clone was seen a few times. V is TRBV7-9 and J is TRBJ2-7, with a weak D call TRBD1 (5 bases). The V and J ends lost 3 bases and 3 bases respectively, with 9 bases between them. This CDR3 spans 13 amino acids. Germline V gives CDR1 SEHNR, CDR2 FQNEAQ (reference sequence). The CDR3 loop reads CASSFRERYEQYF. DNA of the CDR3: TGTGCCAGCAGCTTCAGGGAACGCTACGAGCAGTACTTC.

The gene calls are TRBV5-1 and TRBJ1-1; TRBD1 might be the D (6 bases). The V gene lost 3 bases and the J gene lost 1 base, with 13 bases spanning the gap. The CDR3 spans 15 residues. Germline V gene data show CDR1 as SGHRS and CDR2 as YFSETQ. In nucleotides, the CDR3 is TGCGCCAGCAGCTCCCGGGACACGGCGAACACTGAAGCTTTCTTT. This encodes CASSSRDTANTEAFF.

The chain employs TRBV18 and TRBJ1-4; 7 positions match TRBD1. Germline V gene lookup returns CDR1 KGHSH and CDR2 LQKENI. V lost 1 base, J lost 0 bases, and 2 bases stayed unmatched. CDR3 length equals 16 residues. In nucleotides, the CDR3 is TGTGCCAGCTCACCACTTACAGGGGCAACTAATGAAAAACTGTTTTTT. It encodes CASSPLTGATNEKLFF.

The V call is TRBV19, the J call TRBJ1-1; 11 positions match TRBD1. The J segment lost 10 bases and the V segment lost 8 bases, leaving 15 bases of the junction unmatched. The germline V gene encodes CDR1 LNHDA and CDR2 SQIVND (reference sequence). CDR3 length equals 15 residues. CDR3 region: CASRRQGGQGALAFF. CDR3 sequence (DNA): TGTGCCAGTCGCCGGCAAGGTGGACAGGGGGCGTTAGCTTTCTTT.